This T cell receptor beta chain was recorded in a study of blood T cell repertoires in COVID-19. Study summary: The samples span acute and convalescent COVID-19 from the United States, Italy and Spain. The cDNA or gDNA used as material had been derived from T cells, B-cell-depleted T cells, or PBMCs.

Study processing details: Amplification from reference gene primers served as the basis for estimated nucleated cell counts. Sequencing was performed with immunoSEQ multiplex PCR; in TCRdb, only in-frame clones are kept and a portion is missing. That table furnishes V, J and clone size, whereas the DNA furnished D and trimming. The table has about 230,000 clones, 70% to 85% seen once. CDR1 is MGHRA, CDR2 YSYEKL, per germline. The CDR3 consists of 17 residues. V shed 1 base, J shed 3 bases, and the junction held 5 bases outside the gene matches. Sequencing was performed on peripheral blood. The V gene is TRBV4-1, the J gene TRBJ2-1; 11 bases align to TRBD2. The sequence was obtained from a man aged 35-49 years who had recovered from COVID-19. DNA of the CDR3: TGCGCCAGCAGCCAAGTCCTACTAGCGGGGGACTACAATGAGCAGTTCTTC. This sequence encodes CASSQVLLAGDYNEQFF.